This T cell receptor (beta chain) derives from a study of blood T cell repertoires in COVID-19. Study-wide background: The United States, Italy and Spain were the sources of the acute and convalescent COVID-19 samples.

Individuals aged roughly 18 to 95 years were recruited from approximately 22 US areas. Clinical history reported by participants formed the basis on which cohorts were assigned. The count of this clone is one. V was pared by 2 bases and J by 9 bases, with 3 bases of the junction left unmatched. The CDR3 runs to 15 residues. Germline CDR1 and CDR2: SEHNR and FQNEAQ (reference sequence). Sequencing used immunoSEQ multiplex PCR; TCRdb keeps in-frame clones, though not all of them. The table has 200,000 to 250,000 clones, roughly 85% seen once; the top ten hold around 3.5%. J is TRBJ1-6 and V is TRBV7-9; the match to TRBD1 covers 11 bases. Sequencing used PBMCs or T cells enriched from blood (not recorded which). This TCR derives from a woman between 40 and 50 years old with acute COVID-19. The CDR3 spells CASSLLGTGGSPLHF. In DNA form, the CDR3 reads TGTGCCAGCAGCTTACTAGGGACAGGGGGTTCACCCCTCCACTTT.